Each of the 22 T cell receptor beta chains below was sequenced from the same sample in a study of cytomegalovirus exposure and HLA in healthy donors. The assay was immunoSEQ multiplex PCR, and TCRdb's table has in-frame clones only and misses some. The repertoire holds 45,000 to 65,000 clones, over 75% seen once, with about 2.9% in the top ten. The sample comprised PBMCs. The receptors derive from a man aged 18 to 35 in good health and CMV-seronegative.

The chain recombines TRBV25-1 with TRBJ2-1; 9 nucleotides line up with TRBD2. Germline-derived CDR1 and CDR2 are MGHDK and SYGVNS. The CDR3 contains 15 residues. The V segment lost 7 bases and the J segment 4 bases; nucleotides outside the gene matches: 8. The CDR3 DNA is TGTGCCAGCACCTACGATAGCGGGAGATACAATGAGCAGTTCTTC. Its translation: CASTYDSGRYNEQFF.

The chain has TRBV6-6 and TRBJ1-5, with unresolved D. The CDR3 loop spans 13 amino acids. Germline-derived CDR1 and CDR2 are MNHNY and SVGAGI (reference sequence). Trimming pared 7 bases from V and 0 bases from J, leaving 7 bases between. Here the CDR3 DNA reads TGTGCCAGCACCCAGGATAGCAATCAGCCCCAGCATTTT. Translated: CASTQDSNQPQHF.

This sequence joins TRBV6-5 and TRBJ2-1; 8 nucleotides align to TRBD2. Germline CDR1 and CDR2: MNHEY and SVGAGI. V shed 6 bases and J 3 bases; nucleotides not matched to a gene: 7. This CDR3 is built from 15 residues. The CDR3 DNA sequence: TGTGCCAGCAGGCCTCATAGCGGGAACTACAATGAGCAGTTCTTC. Amino acids: CASRPHSGNYNEQFF.

V gene TRBV5-1 combines with J gene TRBJ1-2, with D perhaps TRBD1 (6 bases). Germline-derived CDR1 and CDR2 are SGHRS and YFSETQ. V lost 0 bases, J lost 8 bases, and 14 bases lay in between. CDR3 length: 14 amino acids. The DNA of the CDR3 is TGCGCCAGCAGCTTGGCTGGGCAGGGGTTAGGCTACACCTTC. It translates to CASSLAGQGLGYTF.

This rearrangement joins TRBV6-6 to TRBJ2-7, with unresolved D. Trimming pared 0 bases from V and 1 base from J, leaving 7 bases between. Germline V gene data show CDR1 as MNHNY and CDR2 as SVGAGI (reference sequence). CDR3 length: 14 amino acids. DNA for the CDR3: TGTGCCAGCAGTTACTCGAGACTGTCCTACGAGCAGTACTTC. It encodes CASSYSRLSYEQYF.

This chain connects TRBV5-4 to TRBJ2-7, with TRBD1 as a possible D gene (6 bases). V lost 3 bases and J 4 bases, leaving 11 bases between the germline ends. The CDR3 covers 13 residues. Germline loops: CDR1 SGHNT, CDR2 YYREEE (reference sequence). CDR3 protein: CASSSPRGYEQYF. CDR3 DNA sequence: TGTGCCAGCAGCTCTCCCAGGGGATACGAGCAGTACTTC.

The V gene is TRBV27, the J gene TRBJ1-1, with D unresolved. The V end lost 0 bases, the J end lost 1 base, and 6 bases lay between the germline ends. The CDR3 loop spans 14 amino acids. Germline CDR1 and CDR2: MNHEY and SMNVEV (reference sequence). The CDR3 spells CASSLSRSNTEAFF. CDR3 sequence (DNA): TGTGCCAGCAGTTTATCGAGATCGAACACTGAAGCTTTCTTT.

This rearrangement joins TRBV19 to TRBJ2-3, with TRBD2 identical over 9 bases. Germline V gene data show CDR1 as LNHDA and CDR2 as SQIVND (reference sequence). The CDR3 totals 15 residues. V lost 6 bases to trimming and J lost 3 bases; unmatched junction nucleotides: 7. This CDR3 is CASSMRLAVTDTQYF. Here the CDR3 DNA reads TGTGCCAGTAGCATGCGACTAGCGGTTACAGATACGCAGTATTTT.

V gene TRBV16 combines with J gene TRBJ2-1, with TRBD2 as a possible D gene (6 bases). The germline V gene encodes CDR1 KGHSY and CDR2 FQNENV. This CDR3 is built from 16 residues. V lost 1 base, J lost 1 base, and 11 bases lay in between. CDR3 DNA: TGTGCCAGCAGCCAATTCCGGGACTCTTCCTACAATGAGCAGTTCTTC. It codes for CASSQFRDSSYNEQFF.

The chain joins TRBV5-1 to TRBJ2-5; 11 bases agree with TRBD1. V shed 5 bases, J shed 2 bases, and the junction held 11 bases outside the gene matches. The CDR3 totals 17 residues. Per the germline V gene, CDR1 is SGHRS and CDR2 is YFSETQ. In DNA, the CDR3 is TGCGCCAGCAGTTCGCCCCGGACAGGGGGCCAACAAGAGACCCAGTACTTC. It yields the protein CASSSPRTGGQQETQYF.

V is TRBV5-1 and J is TRBJ2-3; TRBD2 agrees at 8 bases. CDR1 and CDR2 (germline): SGHRS, YFSETQ. With V trimmed by 3 bases and J by 2 bases, 11 bases remained unmatched. CDR3 length: 17 amino acids. CDR3 nucleotide sequence: TGCGCCAGCAGCTCGCTAGGACTAGCTGCTTACACAGATACGCAGTATTTT. It specifies CASSSLGLAAYTDTQYF.

The gene calls are TRBV6-1 and TRBJ2-7; 12 nucleotides agree with TRBD1. V shed 4 bases and J 6 bases; nucleotides not matched to a gene: 7. Germline CDR1 MNHNS, CDR2 SASEGT. The length of the CDR3 is 15 residues. The CDR3, as DNA: TGTGCCAGCAGTGGTTCGGGACAGGGGGCTCTCGAGCAGTACTTC. This encodes CASSGSGQGALEQYF.

V gene TRBV19 combines with J gene TRBJ2-7; 8 nucleotides agree with TRBD2. CDR1 and CDR2 from the germline V gene are LNHDA and SQIVND (reference sequence). The V and J ends lost 5 bases and 7 bases, in that order; junction bases with no gene match: 10. This CDR3 is 14 amino acids long. This chain's CDR3 is CASSYAGGSREQYF. Here the CDR3 DNA reads TGTGCCAGTAGTTATGCGGGGGGTTCCCGGGAGCAGTACTTC. The full variable domain, in which reference TRBV19 and TRBJ2-7 provide the parts outside the CDR3, is DGGITQSPKYLFRKEGQNVTLSCEQNLNHDAMYWYRQDPGQGLRLIYYSQIVNDFQKGDIAEGYSVSREKKESFPLTVTSAQKNPTAFYLCASSYAGGSREQYFGPGTRLTVT.

This chain links TRBV7-8 with TRBJ2-1; TRBD2 might be the D (5 bases). With 4 bases removed from V and 9 bases from J, the gap between germline ends came to 13 bases. The V gene's germline CDR1 is SGHVS and CDR2 FQNEAQ. The CDR3 sequence is 13 residues long. As DNA, the CDR3 is TGTGCCAGCAGCTCGAACAGAGCGGCTGAGCAGTTCTTC. It encodes CASSSNRAAEQFF. Based on the CDR3 plus reference TRBV7-8 and TRBJ2-1, the full variable domain is GAGVSQSPRYKVAKRGQDVALRCDPISGHVSLFWYQQALGQGPEFLTYFQNEAQLDKSGLPSDRFFAERPEGSVSTLKIQRTQQEDSAVYLCASSSNRAAEQFFGPGTRLTVL.

The V and J genes are TRBV28 and TRBJ2-1; 13 bases are shared with TRBD2. The germline gives CDR1 MDHEN, CDR2 SYDVKM. J lost 9 bases, V lost 6 bases, and 5 bases had no gene match. This CDR3 is 14 amino acids long. CDR3 in amino acids: CASSRTSGSREQFF. CDR3 DNA: TGTGCCAGCAGCAGGACTAGCGGGAGCCGTGAGCAGTTCTTC.

The table lists this clone with a count of one. The V call is TRBV6-1, the J call TRBJ1-1, with a weak D call TRBD1 (6 bases). This CDR3 spans 14 amino acids. V was trimmed by 3 bases and J by 2 bases, leaving 10 bases between them. CDR1 is MNHNS and CDR2 is SASEGT in the germline V gene. CDR3 residues: CASSDQGSNTEAFF. The CDR3 coding sequence is TGTGCCAGCAGTGATCAGGGGAGTAACACTGAAGCTTTCTTT.

The CDR3 sequence is CASSREGDGYEQYF. The CDR3 nucleotides read TGTGCCAGCAGCAGGGAGGGGGACGGCTACGAGCAGTACTTC. The V and J genes are TRBV5-6 and TRBJ2-7; D is possibly TRBD2 (7 bases). Germline V CDR1 and CDR2: SGHDT, YYEEEE. V was pared by 4 bases and J by 3 bases, with 14 bases between. The CDR3 totals 14 residues.

CDR3 nucleotides: TGTGCCAGCAGCCAAGATCGTAGGGGGCCTAGCGGGACGGGCTCCTACAATGAGCAGTTCTTC. This codes for CASSQDRRGPSGTGSYNEQFF. This chain joins TRBV4-2 and TRBJ2-1; 9 bases match TRBD2. V lost 0 bases, J lost 0 bases, and 15 bases stayed unmatched. CDR3 length equals 21 residues. Germline CDR1 is LGHNA and CDR2 is YNFKEQ.

The J gene is TRBJ2-7, the V gene TRBV27; 9 bases are shared with TRBD2. The V gene end was trimmed by 4 bases and the J gene end by 4 bases; junction bases not matched to a gene: 5. Germline-derived CDR1 and CDR2 are MNHEY and SMNVEV (reference sequence). This CDR3 has 14 residues. CDR3 nucleotide sequence: TGTGCCAGCAGTTACGGCGGGAGGGGTTACGAGCAGTACTTC. Translated, it gives CASSYGGRGYEQYF.

The chain joins TRBV7-9 to TRBJ2-3; TRBD1 matches 8 bases. After removal of 5 bases from V and 0 bases from J, the junction contained 4 bases not matched to a gene. The CDR3 is 15 amino acids. Germline CDR1 reads SEHNR; CDR2 reads FQNEAQ (reference sequence). The DNA for the CDR3 is TGTGCCAGCAGCCCCAGACAGGGGAGCACAGATACGCAGTATTTT. This encodes CASSPRQGSTDTQYF.

This chain joins TRBV5-1 and TRBJ2-1, with 10 nucleotides matching TRBD2. Germline V CDR1 and CDR2: SGHRS, YFSETQ. The J segment lost 4 bases and the V segment lost 2 bases, leaving 9 bases of the junction unmatched. This CDR3 region has 17 residues. This chain's CDR3 is CASSFSASGSSYNEQFF. The CDR3 DNA sequence: TGCGCCAGCAGCTTCTCGGCTAGCGGGAGTAGTTACAATGAGCAGTTCTTC.

The chain carries TRBV2 and TRBJ2-5, with D possibly TRBD2 on 6 matching bases. With 4 bases removed from V and 1 base from J, the gap between germline ends came to 10 bases. Germline CDR1 reads SNHLY; CDR2 reads FYNNEI. The CDR3 has 14 amino acids. CDR3 sequence reads: CASSGLLAQETQYF. Here the CDR3 DNA reads TGTGCCAGCAGTGGCTTACTAGCCCAAGAGACCCAGTACTTC.